The clone carrying this T cell receptor beta chain counts as medium-sized. Its target is unknown. The CDR3 covers 14 residues. Trimming pared 7 bases from V and 5 bases from J, leaving 14 bases between. CDR1 and CDR2 from the germline V gene are MGHRA and YSYEKL. These data are taken from a study of T cells after posttransplantation cyclophosphamide. The study, taken as a whole, reports: Donor CD8+ memory clones often dominated recipient blood repertoires at later times. After PTCy, TRB diversity resembled that of CNI/methotrexate controls.

The repertoire was sequenced with immunoSEQ multiplex PCR; TCRdb's copy has only in-frame clones and lacks some. Altogether about 6,700 clones were found in the sample, and no singletons occur. Cyclophosphamide on days +3 and +4 followed busulfan-fludarabine conditioning and a marrow graft. The sequences come from PBMCs, collected after an allogeneic stem cell transplant with post-transplant cyclophosphamide. The source of this sequence is a male patient between 25 and 39 years old who received an allogeneic stem cell transplant from an unrelated donor, was CMV-positive, and had acute and chronic GVHD. A share of the T cells may be of graft donor origin. V and J are TRBV4-1 and TRBJ1-4; D unresolved. CDR3 bases: TGCGCCAGCACTCGCGGGATTCGAAATGAAAAACTGTTTTTT. This encodes CASTRGIRNEKLFF.